This T cell receptor (beta chain) was found in a study of blood T cell repertoires in COVID-19. Across the study: From T cells, B-cell-depleted T cells, or PBMCs came the material, which was cDNA or gDNA.

The Seattle patients, enrolled during active infection, were followed longitudinally. As handled by the study authors: Counts of nucleated cells, estimated from reference gene primer amplification, were obtained. Only in-frame clones appear in the TCRdb table, and some are missing; sequencing was by immunoSEQ multiplex PCR. V and J calls plus clone size are reproduced from that table; the DNA served to infer D and trimming. Here the sample spans about 200,000 clones, 82% being singletons. This CDR3 comprises 15 residues. CDR1 and CDR2 from the germline V gene are SEHNR and FQNEAQ (reference sequence). J gave up 3 bases and V 3 bases, and 5 bases lay outside the gene matches.

The sequence came from a woman in her fifties or sixties with COVID-19, enrolled during active disease. The sequencing sample was made of peripheral blood. V usage is TRBV7-9 and J usage is TRBJ1-2; 9 nucleotides align to TRBD1. CDR3 region: CASSFPTGGDYGYTF. The CDR3 DNA sequence: TGTGCCAGCAGCTTCCCGACAGGGGGGGACTATGGCTACACCTTC.